This TCR beta chain was captured by sequencing in a study of CD8+ T cells in alopecia areata. The overall study: Tofacitinib continued for 6 to 18 months and was then withheld for 6 months. Severity scores in treated patients reflected the percentage of scalp affected. Study-wide points: Resident alphabeta T cells of normal skin are also sequenced in scalp samples. Mouse data revealed clearer TCR sharing than patient data did, a gap possibly tied to HLA.

Once RNA had been extracted, it was reverse transcribed into cDNA to act as the sequencing template. Clones were read by immunoSEQ multiplex PCR, and TCRdb kept only the in-frame ones, dropping some. This table has about 120,000 clones, around 56% appearing once. Treatment specified: oral pan-JAK inhibitor, 5-10 mg twice daily. This clone was counted a few times. Its specificity is unknown. One end of the junction does not line up with germline, which may come from a read error. The CDR3 totals 10 residues. Germline values: CDR1 SEHNR, CDR2 FQNEAQ (reference sequence). The chain employs TRBV7-9 and TRBJ1-1, with D possibly matching TRBD1 (6 bases). This clonotype was obtained from a human donor with alopecia areata. This sample comprised CD4+ T cells sorted from blood, obtained at week 4, from a patient treated with tofacitinib. DNA of the CDR3: TGTGCCAGCAGCTTAGCGGGACAAAGTTTT. It specifies CASSLAGQSF.